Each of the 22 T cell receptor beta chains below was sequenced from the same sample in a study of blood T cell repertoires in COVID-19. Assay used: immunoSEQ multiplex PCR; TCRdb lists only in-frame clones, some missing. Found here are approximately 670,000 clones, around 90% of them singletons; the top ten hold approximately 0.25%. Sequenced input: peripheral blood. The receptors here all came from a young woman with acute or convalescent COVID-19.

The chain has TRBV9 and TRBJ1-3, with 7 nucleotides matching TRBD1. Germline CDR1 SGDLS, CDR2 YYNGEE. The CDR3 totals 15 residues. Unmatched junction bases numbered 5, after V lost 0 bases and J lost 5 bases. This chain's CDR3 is CASSVETGSRNTIYF. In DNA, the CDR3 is TGTGCCAGCAGCGTAGAGACAGGGAGTAGAAACACCATATATTTT.

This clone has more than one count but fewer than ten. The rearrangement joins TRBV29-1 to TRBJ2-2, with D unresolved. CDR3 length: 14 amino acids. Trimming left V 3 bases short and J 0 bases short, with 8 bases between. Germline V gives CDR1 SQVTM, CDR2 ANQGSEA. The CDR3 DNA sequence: TGCAGCGTTGATGGAGCTTCGAACACCGGGGAGCTGTTTTTT. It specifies CSVDGASNTGELFF.

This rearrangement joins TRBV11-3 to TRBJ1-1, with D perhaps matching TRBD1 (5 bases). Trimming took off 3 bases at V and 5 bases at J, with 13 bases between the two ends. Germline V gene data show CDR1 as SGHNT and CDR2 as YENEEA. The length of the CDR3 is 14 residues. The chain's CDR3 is CASSFGGGGTEAFF. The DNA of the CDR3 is TGTGCCAGCAGCTTCGGGGGTGGAGGAACTGAAGCTTTCTTT.

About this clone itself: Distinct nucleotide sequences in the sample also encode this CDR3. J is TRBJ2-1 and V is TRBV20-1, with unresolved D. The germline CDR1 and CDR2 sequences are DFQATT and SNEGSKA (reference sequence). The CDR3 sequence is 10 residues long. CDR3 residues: CSAEYNEQFF. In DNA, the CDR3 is TGCAGCGCAGAATACAATGAGCAGTTCTTC.

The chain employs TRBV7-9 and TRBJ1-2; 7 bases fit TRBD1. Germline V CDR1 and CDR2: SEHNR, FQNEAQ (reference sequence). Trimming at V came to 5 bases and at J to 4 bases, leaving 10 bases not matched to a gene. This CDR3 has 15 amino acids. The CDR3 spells CASSKQGGASYGYTF. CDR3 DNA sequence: TGTGCCAGCAGCAAACAAGGGGGCGCGAGCTATGGCTACACCTTC.

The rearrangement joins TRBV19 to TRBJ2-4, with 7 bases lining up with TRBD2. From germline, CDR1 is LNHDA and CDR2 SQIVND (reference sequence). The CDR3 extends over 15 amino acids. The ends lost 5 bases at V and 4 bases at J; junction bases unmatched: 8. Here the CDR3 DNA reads TGTGCCAGTAGTGCCCATGGGGAGGGGAAAAACATTCAGTACTTC. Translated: CASSAHGEGKNIQYF.

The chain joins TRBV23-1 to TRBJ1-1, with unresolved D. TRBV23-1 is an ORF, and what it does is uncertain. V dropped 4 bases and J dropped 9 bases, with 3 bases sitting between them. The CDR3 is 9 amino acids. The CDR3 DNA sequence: TGCGCCAGCAGTCTTAAAGCTTTCTTT. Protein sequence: CASSLKAFF.

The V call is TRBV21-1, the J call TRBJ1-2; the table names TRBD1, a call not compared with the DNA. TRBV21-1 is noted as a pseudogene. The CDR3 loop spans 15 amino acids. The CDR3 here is CATTPRQTTNYGYTF. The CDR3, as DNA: TGTGCCACCACCCCCAGACAGACGACTAACTATGGCTACACCTTC.

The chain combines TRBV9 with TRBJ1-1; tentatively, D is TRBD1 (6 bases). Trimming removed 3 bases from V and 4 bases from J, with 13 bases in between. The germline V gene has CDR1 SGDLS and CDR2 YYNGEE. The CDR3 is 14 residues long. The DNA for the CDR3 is TGTGCCAGCAGCGAGGGACACAAGAGCACTGAAGCTTTCTTT. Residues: CASSEGHKSTEAFF.

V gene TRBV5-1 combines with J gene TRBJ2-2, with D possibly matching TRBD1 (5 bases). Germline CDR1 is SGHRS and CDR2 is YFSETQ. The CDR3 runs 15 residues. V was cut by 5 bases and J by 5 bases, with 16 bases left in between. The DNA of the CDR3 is TGCGCCAGCAGTGTTTTCCAAGGGGAAACCGGGGAGCTGTTTTTT. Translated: CASSVFQGETGELFF.

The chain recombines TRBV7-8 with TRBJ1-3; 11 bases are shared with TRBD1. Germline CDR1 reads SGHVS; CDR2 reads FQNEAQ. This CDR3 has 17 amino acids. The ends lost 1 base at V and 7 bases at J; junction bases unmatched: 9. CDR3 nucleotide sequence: TGTGCCAGCAGCTTAGGGGGTGGACAGGGGGCAAGGAACACCATATATTTT. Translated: CASSLGGGQGARNTIYF.

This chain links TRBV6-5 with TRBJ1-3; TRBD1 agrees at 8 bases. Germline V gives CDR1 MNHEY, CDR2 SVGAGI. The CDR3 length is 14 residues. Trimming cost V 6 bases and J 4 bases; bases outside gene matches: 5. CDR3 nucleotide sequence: TGTGCCAGCAGCAGGACAGGGTACGGAAACACCATATATTTT. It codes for CASSRTGYGNTIYF.

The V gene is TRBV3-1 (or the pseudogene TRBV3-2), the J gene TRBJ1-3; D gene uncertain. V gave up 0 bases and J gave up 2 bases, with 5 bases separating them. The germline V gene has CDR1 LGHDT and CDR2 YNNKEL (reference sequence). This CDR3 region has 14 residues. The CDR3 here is CASSQDSTGNTIYF. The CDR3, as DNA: TGTGCCAGCAGCCAAGACAGTACTGGAAACACCATATATTTT.

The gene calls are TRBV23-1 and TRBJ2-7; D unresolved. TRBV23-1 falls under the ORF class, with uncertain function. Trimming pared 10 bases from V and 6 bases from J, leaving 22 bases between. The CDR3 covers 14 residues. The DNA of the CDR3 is TGCGCCATCTCGCCCTCGGGTTCCAAGTCCGAGCAGTACTTC. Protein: CAISPSGSKSEQYF.

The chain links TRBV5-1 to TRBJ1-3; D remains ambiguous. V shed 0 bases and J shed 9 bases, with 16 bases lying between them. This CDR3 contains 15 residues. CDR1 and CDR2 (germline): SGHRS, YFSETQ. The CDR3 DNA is TGCGCCAGCAGCTTGGGAGGCCCCCGCGGGGTCACCATATATTTT. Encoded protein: CASSLGGPRGVTIYF.

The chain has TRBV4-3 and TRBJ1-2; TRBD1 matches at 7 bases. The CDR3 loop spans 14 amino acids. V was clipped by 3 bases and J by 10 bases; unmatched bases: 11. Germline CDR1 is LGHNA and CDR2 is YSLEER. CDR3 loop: CASSQTIGTAVYTF. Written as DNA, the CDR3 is TGCGCCAGCAGCCAGACTATCGGGACAGCTGTCTACACCTTC.

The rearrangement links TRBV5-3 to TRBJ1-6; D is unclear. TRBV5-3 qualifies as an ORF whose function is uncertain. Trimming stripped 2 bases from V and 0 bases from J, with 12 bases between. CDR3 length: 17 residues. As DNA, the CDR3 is TGTGCCAGAAGCTTTAGTCTTCTGAGCTCCTATAATTCACCCCTCCACTTT. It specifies CARSFSLLSSYNSPLHF.

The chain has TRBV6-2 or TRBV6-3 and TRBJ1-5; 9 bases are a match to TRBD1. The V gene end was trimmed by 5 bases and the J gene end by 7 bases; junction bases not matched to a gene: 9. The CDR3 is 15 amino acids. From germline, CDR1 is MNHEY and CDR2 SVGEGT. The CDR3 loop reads CASSDTGTGRQPQHF. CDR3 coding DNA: TGTGCCAGCAGTGACACCGGGACAGGGAGGCAGCCCCAGCATTTT.

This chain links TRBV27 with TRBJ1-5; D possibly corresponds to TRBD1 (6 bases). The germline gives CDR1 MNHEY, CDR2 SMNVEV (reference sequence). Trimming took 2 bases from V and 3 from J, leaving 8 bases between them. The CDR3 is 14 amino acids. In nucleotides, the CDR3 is TGTGCCAGCAGTTTACGACAGGTCAATCAGCCCCAGCATTTT. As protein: CASSLRQVNQPQHF.

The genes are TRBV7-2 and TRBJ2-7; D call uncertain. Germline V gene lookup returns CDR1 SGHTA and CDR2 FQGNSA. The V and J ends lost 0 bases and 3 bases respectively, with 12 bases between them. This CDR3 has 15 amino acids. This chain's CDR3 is CASSLASTRSYEQYF. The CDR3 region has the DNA TGTGCCAGCAGCTTAGCGTCTACGAGGAGCTACGAGCAGTACTTC. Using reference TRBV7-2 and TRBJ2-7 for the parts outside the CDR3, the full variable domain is GAGVSQSPSNKVTEKGKDVELRCDPISGHTALYWYRQSLGQGLEFLIYFQGNSAPDKSGLPSDRFSAERTGGSVSTLTIQRTQQEDSAVYLCASSLASTRSYEQYFGPGTRLTVT.

In DNA form, the CDR3 reads TGTGCCTGGAGCTACACCGGGACAGGGGTAGCCTACACCTTC. This sequence encodes CAWSYTGTGVAYTF. V is TRBV30 and J is TRBJ1-2, with 10 nucleotides matching TRBD1. The CDR3 contains 14 residues. Per germline, CDR1 GTSNPN and CDR2 SVGIG (reference sequence). Losses at the gene ends were 3 bases for V and 10 bases for J; bases not matched to a gene: 11.

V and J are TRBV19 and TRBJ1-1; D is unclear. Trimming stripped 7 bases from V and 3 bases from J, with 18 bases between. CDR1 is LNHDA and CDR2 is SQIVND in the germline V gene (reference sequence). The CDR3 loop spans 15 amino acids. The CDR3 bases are TGTGCCAGTAAGGGCGGGTGGAGTAGGGACACTGAAGCTTTCTTT. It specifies CASKGGWSRDTEAFF. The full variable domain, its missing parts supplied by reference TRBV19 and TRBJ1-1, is DGGITQSPKYLFRKEGQNVTLSCEQNLNHDAMYWYRQDPGQGLRLIYYSQIVNDFQKGDIAEGYSVSREKKESFPLTVTSAQKNPTAFYLCASKGGWSRDTEAFFGQGTRLTVV.